Each of the 29 T cell receptor beta chains below was sequenced from the same sample in a study of T cells in Graves' hyperthyroidism and ophthalmopathy. From RNA transcripts, TCR beta CDR3 regions were amplified. A first-round RT-PCR of the TCR CDR3 used the HTBI primer set. TCRdb fed the multiplex PCR reads into MiXCR, producing one record per CDR3 protein. Among approximately 530,000 distinct CDR3 sequences, approximately 15% were seen once, and the ten largest hold around a sixth. Specimen: blood. Every receptor here comes from a young woman with Graves' hyperthyroidism.

A note on this clonotype: Being one base from a much bigger clone, this may be a read error. V gene TRBV7-8 combines with J gene TRBJ2-1; 7 bases align to TRBD2. This CDR3 comprises 13 residues. Germline CDR1 is SGHVS and CDR2 is FQNEAQ. For the CDR3, the DNA is TGTGCCAGCAGTCGGGACTACTACAATGAGCAGTCCTTC. Translation: CASSRDYYNEQSF.

This clonotype appeared many times. Sequence at one end of the junction differs from germline and may be a read error. The chain employs TRBV7-9 and TRBJ1-1; D unclear. CDR3 size: 14 residues. CDR1 is SEHNR, CDR2 FQNEAQ, per germline (reference sequence). CDR3 DNA sequence: TGTGCCAGCAGCTTATCAGGAGGTACGGCTGACGCTTTCTTT. Amino acid sequence: CASSLSGGTADAFF.

V is TRBV7-2 and J is TRBJ2-7; maybe TRBD1 (7 bases). With 3 bases removed from V and 2 bases from J, the gap between germline ends came to 14 bases. The CDR3 spans 15 residues. Germline assignment: CDR1 SGHTA and CDR2 FQGNSA. The CDR3 bases are TGTGCCAGCAGCTTCAGGGGGGATTCTACCTACGAGCAGTACTTC. It translates to CASSFRGDSTYEQYF.

In the case of this clonotype: This may arise from a read error, as a much more abundant clone is one base away. J is TRBJ2-3 and V is TRBV7-2; D perhaps matches TRBD1 (6 bases). The J call may be in error: the DNA end matches TRBJ1-5 better. CDR1 is SGHTA, CDR2 FQGNSA, per germline. The CDR3 loop spans 13 amino acids. DNA of the CDR3: TGTGCCCTGAGTGCGAGTCCAGGGGATACGCAGCATTTT. Translation: CALSASPGDTQHF.

This clonotype showed up many times. V usage is TRBV20-1 and J usage is TRBJ2-5; possible D gene TRBD2, 5 bases. Germline V gene data show CDR1 as DFQATT and CDR2 as SNEGSKA (reference sequence). The CDR3 consists of 14 residues. V was pared by 0 bases and J by 3 bases, with 11 bases between. This CDR3 reads CSARDRRVKETQYF. The CDR3 nucleotides read TGCAGTGCTAGAGATCGGCGGGTGAAAGAGACCCAGTACTTC.

This clonotype was detected a few times. The chain joins TRBV18 to TRBJ2-1; TRBD2 matches at 15 bases. Germline V gene data show CDR1 as KGHSH and CDR2 as LQKENI. Trimming at V came to 3 bases and at J to 5 bases, leaving 5 bases not matched to a gene. This CDR3 is built from 17 residues. CDR3 sequence (DNA): TGTGCCAGCTCACCGGGACTAGCGGGGGGCCTAAACAATGAGCAGTTCTTC. Residues: CASSPGLAGGLNNEQFF.

This clonotype was seen only a few times. V gene TRBV5-4 combines with J gene TRBJ2-5; 10 bases agree with TRBD1. The CDR3 is 14 residues long. Trimming at V came to 4 bases and at J to 5 bases, leaving 5 bases not matched to a gene. The germline V gene has CDR1 SGHNT and CDR2 YYREEE (reference sequence). CDR3 nucleotide sequence: TGTGCCAGCAGCAAGGGACAGGGGAAGGAGACCCAGTACTTC. Protein sequence: CASSKGQGKETQYF.

This clonotype has more than one count but fewer than ten. V is TRBV6-1 and J is TRBJ2-3; maybe TRBD1 (5 bases). Germline V gives CDR1 MNHNS, CDR2 SASEGT. Trimming took 9 bases from V and 4 from J, leaving 14 bases between them. The CDR3 loop spans 13 amino acids. The CDR3 DNA sequence: TGTGCCAGTAAGAGACAGAGCTCAGATACGCAGTATTTT. This codes for CASKRQSSDTQYF.

This chain uses TRBV4-2 with TRBJ2-5; 8 nucleotides agree with TRBD1. The V and J ends lost 1 base and 5 bases, in that order; junction bases with no gene match: 9. Germline CDR1 is LGHNA and CDR2 is YNFKEQ. The CDR3 spans 16 residues. DNA for the CDR3: TGTGCCAGCAGCCAAGGCAGGGGGCGGGATGTGGAGACCCAGTACTTC. Protein product: CASSQGRGRDVETQYF.

This clonotype has ten or more counts. V usage is TRBV30 and J usage is TRBJ1-4, with a weak D call TRBD1 (5 bases). Germline-derived CDR1 and CDR2 are GTSNPN and SVGIG (reference sequence). The CDR3 runs to 14 residues. The V end lost 4 bases, the J end lost 4 bases, and 13 bases lay between the germline ends. CDR3 in DNA: TGTGCCTGGATGAACTACAGGAGTAATGAAAAACTGTTTTTT. Its protein product is CAWMNYRSNEKLFF. Drawing the rest from reference TRBV30 and TRBJ1-4, the complete variable domain is SQTIHQWPATLVQPVGSPLSLECTVEGTSNPNLYWYRQAAGRGLQLLFYSVGIGQISSEVPQNLSASRPQDRQFILSSKKLLLSDSGFYLCAWMNYRSNEKLFFGSGTQLSVL.

This clonotype was seen at least ten times. The J gene is TRBJ2-3, the V gene TRBV6-1; 9 positions agree with TRBD2. V shed 4 bases and J 3 bases; nucleotides not matched to a gene: 8. CDR3 size: 16 residues. Germline CDR1 MNHNS, CDR2 SASEGT. Here the CDR3 DNA reads TGTGCCAGCAGTGCCCAGCGGGAGGCAAGAACAGATACGCAGTATTTT. Amino acids: CASSAQREARTDTQYF.

The chain couples TRBV20-1 to TRBJ2-2, with D unclear. The CDR3 has 13 residues. Looked up from germline, CDR1 is DFQATT and CDR2 is SNEGSKA (reference sequence). V dropped 5 bases and J dropped 2 bases, with 9 bases sitting between them. CDR3 protein: CSAEITNTGELFF. The CDR3 DNA sequence: TGCAGTGCTGAAATAACTAACACCGGGGAGCTGTTTTTT.

This chain joins TRBV11-2 and TRBJ1-1, with D possibly being TRBD1 (5 bases). Looked up from germline, CDR1 is SGHAT and CDR2 is FQNNGV. V lost 5 bases and J lost 4, with 14 bases in between. The CDR3 spans 14 residues. CDR3 sequence (DNA): TGTGCCAGCAGCGTACAGGACCTTATCACTGAAGCTTTCTTT. Translating gives CASSVQDLITEAFF. The entire variable domain, with the rest obtained from reference TRBV11-2 and TRBJ1-1, is as follows: EAGVAQSPRYKIIEKRQSVAFWCNPISGHATLYWYQQILGQGPKLLIQFQNNGVVDDSQLPKDRFSAERLKGVDSTLKIQPAKLEDSAVYLCASSVQDLITEAFFGQGTRLTVV.

This clonotype has ten or more counts. V usage is TRBV2 and J usage is TRBJ2-7, with D perhaps given as TRBD1 or TRBD2 (5 bases each). CDR1 SNHLY and CDR2 FYNNEI come from the germline V gene. The V end was cut by 7 bases, the J end by 2 bases, with 15 bases between. This CDR3 has 14 amino acids. CDR3 sequence reads: CASTQGRATYEQYF. The CDR3 nucleotides are TGTGCCAGCACCCAGGGACGGGCAACCTACGAGCAGTACTTC.

This clonotype was found many times. The chain combines TRBV14 with TRBJ2-2; TRBD1 matches at 7 bases. Germline values: CDR1 SGHDN, CDR2 FVKESK. V shed 6 bases and J 0 bases; nucleotides not matched to a gene: 4. CDR3 size: 15 residues. CDR3 in amino acids: CASSTGTANTGELFF. The CDR3 DNA reads as TGTGCCAGCAGTACCGGGACAGCGAACACCGGGGAGCTGTTTTTT.

There are many counts of this clonotype. This rearrangement joins TRBV12-3 or TRBV12-4 to TRBJ2-7, with no clear D. The CDR3 consists of 14 residues. V lost 3 bases to trimming and J lost 3 bases, with 12 bases between them. The CDR3 bases are TGTGCCAGCAGTTTCTCCACTTCGGGCTACGAGCAGTACTTC. This sequence encodes CASSFSTSGYEQYF.

This clonotype was counted at least ten times. The J gene is TRBJ2-7, the V gene TRBV12-3 or TRBV12-4; D possibly corresponds to TRBD1 (5 bases). With 6 bases removed from V and 0 bases from J, the gap between germline ends came to 15 bases. The CDR3 totals 15 residues. This chain's CDR3 is CASSLLGASSYEQYF. Here the CDR3 DNA reads TGTGCCAGCAGCCTCCTAGGGGCTTCCTCCTACGAGCAGTACTTC.

CDR3 bases: TGCGCCAGCAGCTACCGACAGGGGGAGGATACGCAGTATTTT. This encodes CASSYRQGEDTQYF. The gene calls are TRBV5-1 and TRBJ2-3; 9 positions agree with TRBD1. Germline-derived CDR1 and CDR2 are SGHRS and YFSETQ. This CDR3 is built from 14 residues. V gave up 3 bases and J gave up 6 bases; unmatched junction bases: 5.

This clonotype was detected ten times or more. This sequence joins TRBV6-5 and TRBJ2-7, with no clear D. This CDR3 is 13 amino acids long. The V and J ends lost 0 bases and 2 bases respectively, with 5 bases between them. The V gene's germline CDR1 is MNHEY and CDR2 SVGAGI. Here the CDR3 DNA reads TGTGCCAGCAGTTACTCGGGGACCTACGAGCAGTACTTC. This codes for CASSYSGTYEQYF.

This chain joins TRBV7-8 and TRBJ2-2; D remains ambiguous. CDR1 is SGHVS, CDR2 FQNEAQ, per germline. The V and J ends lost 1 base and 1 base respectively, with 7 bases between them. There are 15 residues in the CDR3. CDR3 coding DNA: TGTGCCAGCAGCTTAGGCAGGAAGAACACCGGGGAGCTGTTTTTT. It codes for CASSLGRKNTGELFF.

The gene calls are TRBV19 and TRBJ1-5; the D is unclear. CDR1 is LNHDA, CDR2 SQIVND, per germline (reference sequence). Trimming left V 1 base short and J 7 bases short, with 11 bases between. This CDR3 spans 14 amino acids. The CDR3 DNA follows: TGTGCCAGTAGTATAGTCTCCGATAGACAGCCCCAGCATTTT. Amino acids: CASSIVSDRQPQHF.

This clonotype was counted a few times. The chain has TRBV6-4 and TRBJ1-1; possibly TRBD1 for D (5 bases). Germline CDR1 reads MRHNA; CDR2 reads SNTAGT. The CDR3 covers 14 residues. V was clipped by 0 bases and J by 5 bases, with 10 bases between them. CDR3 DNA sequence: TGTGCCAGCAGTGACTCCGGCAGGGCTACTGAAGCTTTCTTT. It codes for CASSDSGRATEAFF.

The CDR3 loop reads CSAAEYSNQPQHF. Here the CDR3 DNA reads TGCAGTGCTGCGGAATATAGCAATCAGCCCCAGCATTTT. V usage is TRBV20-1 and J usage is TRBJ1-5, with D unclear. This CDR3 has 13 amino acids. V lost 5 bases and J lost 0, with 8 bases in between. Per the germline V gene, CDR1 is DFQATT and CDR2 is SNEGSKA (reference sequence).

This sequence joins TRBV27 and TRBJ2-1; D gene unclear. The CDR3 has 9 residues. Germline CDR1 MNHEY, CDR2 SMNVEV (reference sequence). V lost 7 bases and J lost 9, with 4 bases in between. The CDR3 region is CASTGEQFF. CDR3 nucleotide sequence: TGTGCCAGCACGGGTGAGCAGTTCTTC.

This chain's CDR3 is CASSQFSRPQETQYF. Here the CDR3 DNA reads TGTGCCAGCAGCCAATTCTCGAGGCCACAAGAGACCCAGTACTTC. The chain carries TRBV3-1 and TRBJ2-5; D ambiguous. CDR3 length equals 15 residues. V lost 2 bases and J lost 2, with 12 bases in between. CDR1 LGHDT and CDR2 YNNKEL come from the germline V gene (reference sequence).

This clonotype was detected many times. The chain links TRBV7-2 to TRBJ1-1; D is ambiguous. Between the trimmed V and J ends, which lost 6 bases and 2 bases, there was a span of 13 bases. Germline V gives CDR1 SGHTA, CDR2 FQGNSA. The CDR3 has 14 amino acids. CDR3 DNA: TGTGCCAGCAGTCTCACGACGGGAAACACTGAAGCTTTCTTT. Protein: CASSLTTGNTEAFF. The whole variable domain, remainder taken from reference TRBV7-2 and TRBJ1-1, is GAGVSQSPSNKVTEKGKDVELRCDPISGHTALYWYRQSLGQGLEFLIYFQGNSAPDKSGLPSDRFSAERTGGSVSTLTIQRTQQEDSAVYLCASSLTTGNTEAFFGQGTRLTVV.

This clonotype showed up many times. The CDR3 spells CASSEPADRGPFIGGTDTQYF. In DNA, the CDR3 is TGTGCCAGCAGTGAACCCGCAGACAGGGGGCCCTTCATAGGAGGCACAGATACGCAGTATTTT. The chain is built from TRBV2 and TRBJ2-3; 10 nucleotides match TRBD1. The V gene's germline CDR1 is SNHLY and CDR2 FYNNEI. The CDR3 loop spans 21 amino acids. J was trimmed by 1 base and V by 2 bases; bases with no gene match: 18.

The genes are TRBV9 and TRBJ2-7, with 8 bases lining up with TRBD2. The V gene end was trimmed by 4 bases and the J gene end by 4 bases; junction bases not matched to a gene: 7. The CDR3 runs to 14 residues. Per germline, CDR1 SGDLS and CDR2 YYNGEE. CDR3 bases: TGTGCCAGCAGCCCTCAGCGGGAGCTTTACGAGCAGTACTTC. Its protein product is CASSPQRELYEQYF.

The gene calls are TRBV10-1 and TRBJ2-7; TRBD1 matches at 9 bases. V shed 7 bases and J 4 bases; nucleotides not matched to a gene: 11. Germline CDR1 is WNHNN and CDR2 is SYGVQD (reference sequence). This CDR3 region has 15 residues. The DNA for the CDR3 is TGCGCCAGCAATGTATCTACAGGGGGCATGTACGAGCAGTACTTC. It encodes CASNVSTGGMYEQYF.